This TCR beta chain was observed in a study of identical twins. Trimming cost V 0 bases and J 6 bases, with 11 bases left between them. This CDR3 spans 15 amino acids. Germline V CDR1 and CDR2: MGHRA, YSYEKL. This clonotype was observed a handful of times. The target antigen is unknown. Template switching added a universal primer site, and cDNA bore unique molecular identifiers. MiXCR, applied by TCRdb to the 5' RACE reads, yields one record per CDR3 protein. This table holds 350,000 or so distinct CDR3 sequences, approximately 9.1% found once. Findings of the study overall: Cord blood beta clonotypes present at high abundance carried fewer insertions; no such pattern appeared in memory repertoires.

Input material: naive T cells sorted from blood. The TCR sequence derives from a woman aged 45-60 years in good health. The chain joins TRBV4-1 to TRBJ1-4, with a possible D match to TRBD1 (6 bases). The CDR3 protein is CASSQEQGWDEKLFF. The CDR3 region has the DNA TGCGCCAGCAGCCAAGAGCAGGGGTGGGATGAAAAACTGTTTTTT.